The rows below give T cell receptor beta chains drawn from one sample of a study of T cell changes during pregnancy in multiple sclerosis. The data were produced by immunoSEQ multiplex PCR, yet TCRdb's version contains in-frame clones alone and is incomplete. The sample records more than 85,000 clones, about 94% being singletons. The specimen was peripheral blood, collected before pregnancy. The receptors come from a female donor with multiple sclerosis, enrolled in a pregnancy study. Both conserved end residues are part of each CDR3. The D gene is left open where the match is weak. The listing skips clone size in some rows; elsewhere it reads once, few, many or a size class.

D gene	clone size	V gene	J gene	CDR3 protein	CDR3 DNA
.	.	TRBV25-1	TRBJ2-6	CASRSRANVLTF	TGTGCCAGCCGTTCTCGGGCCAACGTCCTGACTTTC
.	.	TRBV29-1	TRBJ2-1	CSMGWGGARNYNEQFF	TGCAGCATGGGTTGGGGGGGCGCTAGGAACTACAATGAGCAGTTCTTC
.	.	TRBV19	TRBJ1-1	CASSKRGTEAFF	TGTGCCAGTAGTAAAAGGGGCACTGAAGCTTTCTTT
TRBD1	.	TRBV9	TRBJ2-7	CASSADRGPYEQYF	TGTGCCAGCAGCGCAGACAGGGGGCCCTACGAGCAGTACTTC
TRBD1	.	TRBV27	TRBJ1-1	CASRPRTGNTEAFF	TGTGCCAGCAGGCCTCGGACAGGGAACACTGAAGCTTTCTTT
.	.	TRBV7-2	TRBJ2-5	CASSLVAQAQETQYF	TGTGCCAGCAGCTTAGTCGCACAGGCCCAAGAGACCCAGTACTTC
.	.	TRBV28	TRBJ2-5	CASSSLILISTQGVETQYF	TGTGCCAGCAGCTCCCTTATTTTGATTAGTACTCAAGGGGTGGAGACCCAGTACTTC
TRBD2	.	TRBV4-2	TRBJ2-1	CASSHPSGRGNEQFF	TGTGCCAGCAGCCATCCTAGCGGGAGGGGTAATGAGCAGTTCTTC
.	.	TRBV7-8	TRBJ2-5	CASSLGLLPQETQYF	TGTGCCAGCAGCTTAGGACTTCTCCCTCAAGAGACCCAGTACTTC
TRBD2	.	TRBV5-1	TRBJ2-1	CASSSMAGVSNEQFF	TGCGCCAGCAGCTCCATGGCGGGAGTTTCCAATGAGCAGTTCTTC
TRBD1	.	TRBV7-9	TRBJ2-7	CASSAGTGGRYEQYF	TGTGCCAGCAGCGCGGGGACAGGGGGAAGGTACGAGCAGTACTTC
.	.	TRBV6-1	TRBJ2-1	CASSLEEFAEQFF	TGTGCCAGCAGCCTCGAAGAGTTCGCTGAGCAGTTCTTC
.	.	TRBV4-1	TRBJ2-5	CASSRNKGSGETQYF	TGCGCCAGCAGCCGGAACAAGGGTTCGGGGGAGACCCAGTACTTC
TRBD2	.	TRBV2	TRBJ2-3	CASRALRGGSTDTQYF	TGTGCCAGCAGGGCTCTACGGGGGGGGAGCACAGATACGCAGTATTTT
.	.	TRBV13	TRBJ2-1	CASSARSRGNNEQFF	TGTGCCAGCAGCGCCCGGAGCCGGGGGAACAATGAGCAGTTCTTC
TRBD2	.	TRBV7-2	TRBJ2-1	CASSPQLAGISYNEQFF	TGTGCCAGCAGCCCTCAACTAGCGGGAATATCCTACAATGAGCAGTTCTTC
.	.	TRBV9	TRBJ2-2	CASSVARSRVGELFF	TGTGCCAGCAGCGTCGCGAGGAGTCGGGTCGGGGAGCTGTTTTTT
TRBD1	.	TRBV6-1	TRBJ2-7	CASSEGQGFIFNYEQYF	TGTGCCAGCAGTGAGGGACAGGGGTTCATTTTTAATTACGAGCAGTACTTC
TRBD2	.	TRBV15	TRBJ2-1	CATSTGFLAGGPLNNEQFF	TGTGCCACCAGCACAGGATTTCTAGCGGGAGGACCCCTTAACAATGAGCAGTTCTTC
.	.	TRBV19	TRBJ2-7	CASSIGLLVYEQYF	TGTGCCAGTAGTATAGGACTCCTGGTCTACGAGCAGTACTTC
.	.	TRBV27	TRBJ2-1	CASSLFGTFSYNEQFF	TGTGCCAGCAGTTTATTTGGGACATTCTCCTACAATGAGCAGTTCTTC
TRBD1	.	TRBV5-1	TRBJ2-2	CASSSGTANTGELFF	TGCGCCAGCAGCTCCGGGACAGCGAACACCGGGGAGCTGTTTTTT
TRBD1	.	TRBV5-4	TRBJ2-5	CASSVTQGQQETQYF	TGTGCCAGCAGCGTTACCCAGGGACAGCAAGAGACCCAGTACTTC
.	.	TRBV27	TRBJ1-2	CASSPTGGNYGYTF	TGTGCCAGCAGCCCGACGGGGGGTAACTATGGCTACACCTTC
TRBD1	once	TRBV19	TRBJ2-1	CASRHDRGSLYNEQFF	TGTGCCAGTAGGCACGACAGGGGATCCCTATACAATGAGCAGTTCTTC
TRBD2	.	TRBV7-8	TRBJ2-7	CASSHSPGLKDYEQYF	TGTGCCAGCAGCCACTCCCCGGGACTAAAGGACTACGAGCAGTACTTC
.	.	TRBV5-4	TRBJ1-2	CASTVGQTYGYTF	TGTGCCAGCACCGTCGGACAGACATATGGCTACACCTTC
.	.	TRBV5-1	TRBJ2-3	CASSLGTGRDTQYF	TGCGCCAGCAGCTTGGGGACGGGAAGGGATACGCAGTATTTT
TRBD2	.	TRBV7-2	TRBJ2-2	CASSPRALGLAGNTGELFF	TGTGCCAGCAGCCCGAGAGCTCTTGGGCTAGCGGGAAACACCGGGGAGCTGTTTTTT
TRBD2	once	TRBV18	TRBJ2-1	CASSPGGGSYNEQFF	TGTGCCAGCTCACCGGGGGGGGGATCCTACAATGAGCAGTTCTTC
TRBD1	.	TRBV5-1	TRBJ2-7	CASSKTGDRLNEQYF	TGCGCCAGCAGCAAGACAGGGGACCGCCTCAACGAGCAGTACTTC
.	.	TRBV5-1	TRBJ1-3	CASSVRSSSGNTIYF	TGCGCCAGCAGCGTGCGGTCCAGCTCTGGAAACACCATATATTTT
TRBD1	.	TRBV7-6	TRBJ2-7	CASSLYFGSGTGVEQYF	TGTGCCAGCAGCTTATATTTCGGATCCGGGACAGGGGTCGAGCAGTACTTC
TRBD2	once	TRBV4-3	TRBJ2-2	CASSFQPGTSNSGELFF	TGCGCCAGCAGCTTCCAGCCCGGGACTAGTAACTCCGGGGAGCTGTTTTTT
TRBD1	.	TRBV19	TRBJ1-2	CASSIGTTGVSF	TGTGCCAGTAGTATAGGGACGACAGGGGTCTCCTTC
.	.	TRBV9	TRBJ2-3	CASSVRTADTQYF	TGTGCCAGCAGCGTAAGGACAGCAGATACGCAGTATTTT
.	.	TRBV18	TRBJ2-1	CASSPAVATNEQFF	TGTGCCAGCTCACCGGCGGTAGCGACTAATGAGCAGTTCTTC
TRBD1	.	TRBV29-1	TRBJ2-3	CSVVGPSDREADTQYF	TGCAGCGTTGTGGGCCCCTCGGACAGGGAGGCAGATACGCAGTATTTT
.	.	TRBV19	TRBJ1-1	CASSIVSGWDTEAFF	TGTGCCAGTAGTATAGTGTCAGGGTGGGACACTGAAGCTTTCTTT
TRBD2	.	TRBV5-1	TRBJ2-7	CASRWGASGRAATYEQYF	TGCGCCAGCAGATGGGGGGCTAGCGGGAGGGCCGCGACCTACGAGCAGTACTTC
TRBD2	.	TRBV7-6	TRBJ2-3	CASSFTVGLAVTTDTQYF	TGTGCCAGCAGCTTTACCGTGGGACTAGCGGTGACGACAGATACGCAGTATTTT
TRBD2	.	TRBV28	TRBJ2-7	CASSLIAGVISYEQYF	TGTGCCAGCAGTTTAATAGCGGGGGTAATCTCCTACGAGCAGTACTTC
.	.	TRBV27	TRBJ2-3	CASSFYGSSDTQYF	TGTGCCAGCAGTTTTTACGGGAGCTCAGATACGCAGTATTTT
TRBD1	.	TRBV19	TRBJ2-7	CASSSRGQGNYEQYF	TGTGCCAGTAGTAGCCGGGGACAGGGGAACTACGAGCAGTACTTC
TRBD1	.	TRBV19	TRBJ2-7	CASSSGTAIGEQYF	TGTGCCAGTAGTTCCGGGACAGCTATCGGCGAGCAGTACTTC
TRBD1	.	TRBV5-8	TRBJ2-7	CASSSGTDYEQYF	TGTGCCAGCAGCTCCGGGACAGACTACGAGCAGTACTTC
TRBD2	.	TRBV19	TRBJ2-1	CASRPSGAYNEQFF	TGTGCCAGTAGACCTAGCGGAGCCTACAATGAGCAGTTCTTC
TRBD1	.	TRBV11-3	TRBJ1-3	CASSRDRAGNTIYF	TGTGCCAGCTCCCGGGACAGGGCCGGAAACACCATATATTTT
.	.	TRBV15	TRBJ2-1	CATSRLDNEQFF	TGTGCCACCAGCAGACTTGACAATGAGCAGTTCTTC
TRBD1	.	TRBV2	TRBJ2-1	CASSGSRTGYEQFF	TGTGCCAGCAGTGGGTCCAGGACAGGATATGAGCAGTTCTTC
.	.	TRBV19	TRBJ2-7	CASSPGSASYEQYF	TGTGCCAGTAGCCCCGGGTCTGCCTCCTACGAGCAGTACTTC
.	.	TRBV5-1	TRBJ2-7	CASSLEAAYEQYF	TGCGCCAGCAGCTTGGAAGCTGCCTACGAGCAGTACTTC
TRBD2	.	TRBV19	TRBJ2-7	CASRTSGTMGYEQYF	TGTGCCAGTAGGACTAGCGGGACTATGGGCTACGAGCAGTACTTC
TRBD2	.	TRBV7-9	TRBJ2-1	CASSSFTGTSDYNEQFF	TGTGCCAGCAGCTCATTTACCGGGACTAGCGATTACAATGAGCAGTTCTTC
.	.	TRBV5-6	TRBJ2-7	CASSTSYEQYF	TGTGCCAGCAGCACTTCGTACGAGCAGTACTTC